These 27 T cell receptor beta chains share one sample of origin, sequenced in a study of HIV-infected patients and healthy controls. About 480 ng RNA was reverse transcribed with alpha and beta constant-region primers. Each of the alpha and beta chains got its own library through chain-specific third strand synthesis with indices. MiXCR, run by TCRdb on the 5' RACE reads, gives a single entry per CDR3 protein. The sample consists of a few thousand distinct CDR3 sequences, around 30% of them appearing once. Roughly three months, about 14 weeks, into antiretroviral therapy, follow-up blood was collected. The repertoire came from unfractionated whole blood and reflected all unsorted peripheral T cells. The sample here was blood, taken during antiretroviral therapy. The receptors here all came from an adult with HIV infection.

In its sample, this clonotype is medium-sized. The chain links TRBV20-1 to TRBJ2-3, with D unresolved. The CDR3 loop spans 13 amino acids. The V and J ends lost 4 bases and 2 bases respectively, with 10 bases between them. Germline values: CDR1 DFQATT, CDR2 SNEGSKA (reference sequence). The DNA of the CDR3 is TGCAGTGCTACTGAGAACCCCACAGATACGCAGTATTTT. It yields the protein CSATENPTDTQYF.

This clonotype was seen a few times. CDR3 region: CASSSAPRGGNEQFF. In DNA, the CDR3 is TGTGCCAGCAGCTCCGCCCCTAGGGGAGGAAATGAGCAGTTCTTC. V usage is TRBV7-2 and J usage is TRBJ2-1; maybe TRBD2 (6 bases). This CDR3 is 15 amino acids long. Trimming shortened V by 4 bases and J by 7 bases, and 17 bases separated the two germline ends. In germline, CDR1 is SGHTA, CDR2 FQGNSA.

This rearrangement joins TRBV5-1 to TRBJ1-2, with D uncertain. Germline V gives CDR1 SGHRS, CDR2 YFSETQ. The germline V and J ends were trimmed by 0 bases and 2 bases, with 8 bases remaining between them. The CDR3 totals 14 residues. CDR3 bases: TGCGCCAGCAGCTTGGAGGCCGGAAACTATGGCTACACCTTC. This codes for CASSLEAGNYGYTF. Using reference TRBV5-1 and TRBJ1-2 for the parts outside the CDR3, the full variable domain is KAGVTQTPRYLIKTRGQQVTLSCSPISGHRSVSWYQQTPGQGLQFLFEYFSETQRNKGNFPGRFSGRQFSNSRSEMNVSTLELGDSALYLCASSLEAGNYGYTFGSGTRLTVV.

V and J are TRBV27 and TRBJ1-5; D might be TRBD1 (5 bases). Germline CDR1 and CDR2: MNHEY and SMNVEV (reference sequence). The CDR3 spans 15 residues. The V end lost 5 bases, the J end lost 4 bases, and 15 bases lay between the germline ends. The CDR3 nucleotides read TGTGCCAGCAGTCACGGGACGGGGTTTAATCAGCCCCAGCATTTT. The encoded protein is CASSHGTGFNQPQHF.

The genes are TRBV20-1 and TRBJ2-7; 7 nucleotides agree with TRBD2. The junction had 15 bases not matched to a gene; V was cut back by 6 bases and J by 4 bases. This CDR3 contains 15 residues. The germline gives CDR1 DFQATT, CDR2 SNEGSKA (reference sequence). The CDR3 region is CSALGLHSNPYEQYF. CDR3 coding DNA: TGCAGTGCCTTGGGACTACACTCGAACCCATACGAGCAGTACTTC.

The CDR3 nucleotides are TGTGCCAGCAAAGATCTGGACCTCCCCAATCAGCCCCAGCATTTT. Translated: CASKDLDLPNQPQHF. The rearrangement joins TRBV2 to TRBJ1-5; D gene ambiguous. CDR3 length: 15 amino acids. Trimming removed 7 bases from V and 3 bases from J, with 16 bases in between. Germline V lookup: CDR1 SNHLY, CDR2 FYNNEI.

By its share, this clonotype is medium-sized. The V gene is TRBV24-1, the J gene TRBJ1-1; D possibly corresponds to TRBD1 (5 bases). Trimming removed 9 bases at V and 3 bases at J, with 22 bases between. Germline CDR1 reads KGHDR; CDR2 reads SFDVKD. The CDR3 extends over 16 amino acids. For the CDR3, the DNA is TGTGCCACCTCCTACGGACACCCAGGAGGTGACACTGAAGCTTTCTTT. Amino acids: CATSYGHPGGDTEAFF.

By sample fraction, this clonotype is medium-sized. The CDR3 here is CASSFREAPPDNEQFF. The CDR3 DNA reads TGTGCCAGCAGTTTCCGAGAGGCACCCCCGGACAATGAGCAGTTCTTC. This sequence joins TRBV27 and TRBJ2-1; no firm D call. Trimming stripped 3 bases from V and 5 bases from J, with 17 bases between. The CDR3 has 16 residues. Germline CDR1 and CDR2: MNHEY and SMNVEV (reference sequence).

The table lists this clonotype with a few counts. The rearrangement uses TRBV9 and TRBJ2-7; 7 nucleotides line up with TRBD2. With 2 bases clipped from V and 3 bases from J, the junction kept 8 bases outside the gene matches. Germline V CDR1 and CDR2: SGDLS, YYNGEE. This CDR3 has 15 residues. The CDR3 bases are TGTGCCAGCAGCGTGGGAGGGACGGCCTTCTACGAGCAGTACTTC. Amino acids: CASSVGGTAFYEQYF.

The table lists this clonotype with many counts. V usage is TRBV7-8 and J usage is TRBJ1-1, with D possibly being TRBD1 (5 bases). The V gene lost 6 bases and the J gene lost 2 bases, with 10 bases spanning the gap. The CDR3 is made up of 13 amino acids. Germline V gives CDR1 SGHVS, CDR2 FQNEAQ. CDR3 nucleotide sequence: TGTGCCAGCAGTCCAGGGTTTAACACTGAAGCTTTCTTT. Translation: CASSPGFNTEAFF.

Within the sample, this clonotype is medium-sized. The chain uses TRBV5-4 and TRBJ1-3, with D maybe TRBD1 (5 bases). This CDR3 comprises 16 residues. Germline-derived CDR1 and CDR2 are SGHNT and YYREEE (reference sequence). V lost 4 bases, J lost 2 bases, and 16 bases lay in between. The CDR3 DNA follows: TGTGCCAGCAGCCCCCCAGGCGGGGGGACTGGAAACACCATATATTTT. It yields the protein CASSPPGGGTGNTIYF.

This clonotype is deemed medium-sized (0.01 to 0.1%). The gene calls are TRBV7-9 and TRBJ2-7, with 8 bases lining up with TRBD2. The CDR3 consists of 13 residues. The germline CDR1 and CDR2 sequences are SEHNR and FQNEAQ (reference sequence). The V gene end was trimmed by 5 bases and the J gene end by 6 bases; junction bases not matched to a gene: 6. The CDR3 protein is CASSRGGFAEQYF. The CDR3 nucleotides are TGTGCCAGCAGCCGGGGGGGGTTCGCCGAGCAGTACTTC.

By proportion, this clonotype is medium-sized. The chain joins TRBV20-1 to TRBJ2-4; 7 bases fit TRBD2. From germline, CDR1 is DFQATT and CDR2 SNEGSKA (reference sequence). The CDR3 contains 17 residues. Losses at the gene ends were 6 bases for V and 0 bases for J; bases not matched to a gene: 14. The CDR3: CSAPTSGAGRAKNIQYF. DNA of the CDR3: TGCAGTGCCCCCACCAGCGGGGCTGGAAGAGCCAAAAACATTCAGTACTTC.

The V call is TRBV28, the J call TRBJ1-4; D gene ambiguous. CDR3 length equals 13 residues. Germline CDR1 reads MDHEN; CDR2 reads SYDVKM. V lost 4 bases, J lost 3 bases, and 6 bases lay in between. The CDR3 DNA sequence: TGTGCCAGCAGTTACCAAGCTAATGAAAAACTGTTTTTT. Translated: CASSYQANEKLFF.

This clonotype is medium-sized in the sample. This rearrangement joins TRBV12-3 or TRBV12-4 to TRBJ1-1; D is unclear. V was pared by 7 bases and J by 8 bases, with 14 bases between. This CDR3 is 12 amino acids long. CDR3 DNA: TGTGCCAGCACCCGTGACACACTCGAAGCTTTCTTT. It translates to CASTRDTLEAFF.

This chain uses TRBV5-1 with TRBJ2-7; D remains ambiguous. Germline CDR1 SGHRS, CDR2 YFSETQ. CDR3 size: 15 residues. Trimming left V 0 bases short and J 0 bases short, with 10 bases between. CDR3 protein: CASSLGMVSSYEQYF. Written as DNA, the CDR3 is TGCGCCAGCAGCTTGGGGATGGTCAGCTCCTACGAGCAGTACTTC.

This clonotype is classed as medium-sized. This chain joins TRBV7-8 and TRBJ2-3, with TRBD2 matching 7 bases. V lost 1 base and J lost 1; bases outside the gene matches: 17. Germline CDR1 and CDR2: SGHVS and FQNEAQ. CDR3 length: 20 residues. The CDR3 protein is CASSLDFGAGVGFGTDTQYF. The CDR3 nucleotides read TGTGCCAGCAGCTTAGATTTTGGGGCGGGGGTAGGTTTCGGCACAGATACGCAGTATTTT.

V and J are TRBV20-1 and TRBJ1-1; D uncertain. The V end was cut by 5 bases, the J end by 8 bases, with 15 bases between. Germline V lookup: CDR1 DFQATT, CDR2 SNEGSKA (reference sequence). The CDR3 length is 12 residues. The CDR3 nucleotides are TGCAGTGCTCTGGATCTTGAAGGGGAAGCTTTCTTT. Its translation is CSALDLEGEAFF.

In this sample, this clonotype turned up a few times. The V call is TRBV12-3 or TRBV12-4, the J call TRBJ2-7, with D hard to call. V was clipped by 5 bases and J by 4 bases, with 9 bases between them. This CDR3 has 12 residues. As DNA, the CDR3 is TGTGCCAGCAGTAACGCTGGGTACGAGCAGTACTTC. Residues: CASSNAGYEQYF.

The V call is TRBV7-9, the J call TRBJ1-5, with 9 bases matching TRBD1. This CDR3 contains 20 residues. Germline V gene data show CDR1 as SEHNR and CDR2 as FQNEAQ (reference sequence). Trimming cost V 1 base and J 2 bases; bases outside gene matches: 15. The CDR3 DNA sequence: TGTGCCAGCAGCTTAGGATTGGGGGACAGGGACGCCACAGGCAATCAGCCCCAGCATTTT. This encodes CASSLGLGDRDATGNQPQHF.

Judged by abundance, this clonotype is large. This chain joins TRBV7-6 and TRBJ1-5, with no clear D. This CDR3 region has 13 residues. CDR1 SGHVS and CDR2 FNYEAQ come from the germline V gene. V lost 1 base, J lost 6 bases, and 7 bases lay in between. The DNA of the CDR3 is TGTGCCAGCAGCTTAGGACGCGGTCAGCCCCAGCATTTT. It encodes CASSLGRGQPQHF.

In this sample, this clonotype is medium-sized. This chain joins TRBV20-1 and TRBJ2-5; D could derive from TRBD1 or TRBD2 (6 bases each). The V end was cut by 3 bases, the J end by 2 bases, with 16 bases between. Germline assignment: CDR1 DFQATT and CDR2 SNEGSKA (reference sequence). The CDR3 length is 15 residues. The CDR3 region has the DNA TGCAGTGCTAGCGGGGACAAACGGGGGCAAGAGACCCAGTACTTC. This translates into CSASGDKRGQETQYF.

A remark on this clonotype: A read error is possible here, since a much larger clone lies one base away. The chain recombines TRBV14 with TRBJ2-7; 8 nucleotides match TRBD1. Germline assignment: CDR1 SGHDN and CDR2 FVKESK. This CDR3 is 16 amino acids long. Here the CDR3 reads CASSLSLGQAYYEKYF. CDR3 in DNA: TGTGCCAGCAGCCTTAGCTTGGGACAGGCCTACTACGAGAAGTACTTC.

CDR3 nucleotide sequence: TGTGCCAGCAGTTACTCGGCACCCTCTAACTATGGCTACACCTTC. Translated, it gives CASSYSAPSNYGYTF. The chain uses TRBV6-6 and TRBJ1-2; D ambiguous. The CDR3 totals 15 residues. Trimming removed 0 bases from V and 0 bases from J, with 8 bases in between. Germline V gene lookup returns CDR1 MNHNY and CDR2 SVGAGI (reference sequence).

The CDR3 bases are TGTGCCAGTGGGAACCGGGGACAGGGCTTCGCAGATACGCAGTATTTT. It translates to CASGNRGQGFADTQYF. V gene TRBV12-3 or TRBV12-4 combines with J gene TRBJ2-3; 9 nucleotides agree with TRBD1. This CDR3 spans 16 amino acids. J lost 4 bases, V lost 9 bases, and 14 bases had no gene match.

In its sample, this clonotype ranks as medium-sized. The J gene is TRBJ2-5, the V gene TRBV9; D gene ambiguous. This CDR3 is built from 15 residues. Germline V gives CDR1 SGDLS, CDR2 YYNGEE. V lost 0 bases and J 4 bases, leaving 13 bases between the germline ends. For the CDR3, the DNA is TGTGCCAGCAGCGTAGATGGCGGCATGAGAGAGACCCAGTACTTC. This sequence encodes CASSVDGGMRETQYF.

This clonotype has more than one count but fewer than ten. This chain joins TRBV2 and TRBJ2-5, with 11 bases aligning to TRBD1. V shed 7 bases and J 4 bases; nucleotides not matched to a gene: 5. The CDR3 runs to 14 residues. Germline V gene lookup returns CDR1 SNHLY and CDR2 FYNNEI. CDR3 coding DNA: TGTGCCAGCACGGACAGGGGGCAGGCAGAGACCCAGTACTTC. It is translated as CASTDRGQAETQYF.